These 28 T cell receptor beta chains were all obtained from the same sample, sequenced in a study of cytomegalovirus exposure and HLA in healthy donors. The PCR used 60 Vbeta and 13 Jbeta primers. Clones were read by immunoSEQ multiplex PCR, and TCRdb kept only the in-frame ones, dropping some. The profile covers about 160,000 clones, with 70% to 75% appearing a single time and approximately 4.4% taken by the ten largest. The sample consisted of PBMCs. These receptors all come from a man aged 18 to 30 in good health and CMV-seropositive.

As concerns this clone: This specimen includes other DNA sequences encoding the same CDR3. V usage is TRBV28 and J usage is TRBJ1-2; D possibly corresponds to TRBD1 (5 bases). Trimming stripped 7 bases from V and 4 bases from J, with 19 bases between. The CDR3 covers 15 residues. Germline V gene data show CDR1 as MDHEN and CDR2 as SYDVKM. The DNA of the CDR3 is TGTGCCAGCAAAAAAGGGCAGGGTAAAGTCTATGGCTACACCTTC. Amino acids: CASKKGQGKVYGYTF.

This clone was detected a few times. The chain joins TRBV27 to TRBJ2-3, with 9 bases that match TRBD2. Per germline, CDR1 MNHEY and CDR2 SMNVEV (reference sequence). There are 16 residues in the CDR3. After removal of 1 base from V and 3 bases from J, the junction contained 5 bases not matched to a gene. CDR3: CASSLYPSGETDTQYF. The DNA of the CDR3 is TGTGCCAGCAGTTTATATCCTAGCGGGGAAACAGATACGCAGTATTTT.

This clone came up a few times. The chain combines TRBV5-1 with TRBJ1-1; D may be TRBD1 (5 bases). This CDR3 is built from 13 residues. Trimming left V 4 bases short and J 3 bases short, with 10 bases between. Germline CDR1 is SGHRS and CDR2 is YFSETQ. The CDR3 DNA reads TGCGCCAGCAGCCAAGACAGAGACACTGAAGCTTTCTTT. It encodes CASSQDRDTEAFF.

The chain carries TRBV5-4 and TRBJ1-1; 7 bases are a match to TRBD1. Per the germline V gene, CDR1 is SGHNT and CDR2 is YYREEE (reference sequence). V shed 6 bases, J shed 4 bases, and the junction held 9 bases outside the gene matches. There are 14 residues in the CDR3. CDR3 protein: CASIPGTEFTEAFF. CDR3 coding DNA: TGTGCCAGCATCCCCGGGACAGAGTTCACTGAAGCTTTCTTT.

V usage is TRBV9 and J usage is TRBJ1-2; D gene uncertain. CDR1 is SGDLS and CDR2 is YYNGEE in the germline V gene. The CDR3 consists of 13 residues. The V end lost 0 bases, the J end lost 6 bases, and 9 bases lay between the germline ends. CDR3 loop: CASSVDASDGYTF. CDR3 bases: TGTGCCAGCAGCGTAGATGCCTCAGATGGCTACACCTTC.

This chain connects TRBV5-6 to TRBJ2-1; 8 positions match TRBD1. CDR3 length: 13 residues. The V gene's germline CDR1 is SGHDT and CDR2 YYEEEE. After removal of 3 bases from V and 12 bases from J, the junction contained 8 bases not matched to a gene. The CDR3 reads CASSSGQGAGQFF. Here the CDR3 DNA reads TGTGCCAGCAGCTCGGGGCAGGGGGCGGGGCAGTTCTTC.

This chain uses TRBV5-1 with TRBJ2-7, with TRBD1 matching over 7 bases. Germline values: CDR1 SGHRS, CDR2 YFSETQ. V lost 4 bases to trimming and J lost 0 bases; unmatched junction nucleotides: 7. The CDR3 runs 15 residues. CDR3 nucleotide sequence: TGCGCCAGCAGCATAGGGACAGCAAGCTCCTACGAGCAGTACGTC. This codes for CASSIGTASSYEQYV.

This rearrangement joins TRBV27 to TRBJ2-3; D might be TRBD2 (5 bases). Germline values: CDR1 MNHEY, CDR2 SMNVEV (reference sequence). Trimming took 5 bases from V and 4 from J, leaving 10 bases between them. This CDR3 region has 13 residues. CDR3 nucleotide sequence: TGTGCCAGCAGTCACGGAGGTGCAGATACGCAGTATTTT. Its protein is CASSHGGADTQYF.

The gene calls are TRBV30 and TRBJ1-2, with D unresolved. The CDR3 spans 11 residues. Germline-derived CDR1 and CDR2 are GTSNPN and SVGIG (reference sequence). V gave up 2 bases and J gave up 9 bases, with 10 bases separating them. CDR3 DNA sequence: TGTGCCTGGAGTTACCGTAGCAGCTACACCTTC. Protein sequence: CAWSYRSSYTF.

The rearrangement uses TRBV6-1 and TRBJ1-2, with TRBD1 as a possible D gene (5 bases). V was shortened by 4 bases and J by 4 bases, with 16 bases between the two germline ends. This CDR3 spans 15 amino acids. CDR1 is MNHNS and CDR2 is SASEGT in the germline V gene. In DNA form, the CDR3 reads TGTGCCAGCAGTGTCCCCAGGGTCTTCGGCTATGGCTACACCTTC. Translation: CASSVPRVFGYGYTF.

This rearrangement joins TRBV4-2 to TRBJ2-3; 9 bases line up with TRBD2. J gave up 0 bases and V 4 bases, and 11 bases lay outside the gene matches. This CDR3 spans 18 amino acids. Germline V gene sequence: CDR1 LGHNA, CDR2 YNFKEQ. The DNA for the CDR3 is TGTGCCAGCAGCCCTGGCCTGACTAGCGGAGGTAGCACAGATACGCAGTATTTT. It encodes CASSPGLTSGGSTDTQYF.

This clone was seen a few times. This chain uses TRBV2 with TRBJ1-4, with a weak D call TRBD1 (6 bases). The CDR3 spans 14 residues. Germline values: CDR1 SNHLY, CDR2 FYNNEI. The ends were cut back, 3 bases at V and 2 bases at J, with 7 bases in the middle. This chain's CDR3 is CASSDRGTNEKLFF. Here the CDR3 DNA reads TGTGCCAGCAGTGATAGGGGGACTAATGAAAAACTGTTTTTT. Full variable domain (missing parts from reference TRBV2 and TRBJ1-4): EPEVTQTPSHQVTQMGQEVILRCVPISNHLYFYWYRQILGQKVEFLVSFYNNEISEKSEIFDDQFSVERPDGSNFTLKIRSTKLEDSAMYFCASSDRGTNEKLFFGSGTQLSVL.

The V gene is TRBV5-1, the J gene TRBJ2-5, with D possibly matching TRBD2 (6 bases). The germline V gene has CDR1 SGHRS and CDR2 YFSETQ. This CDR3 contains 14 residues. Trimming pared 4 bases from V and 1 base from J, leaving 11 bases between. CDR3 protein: CASSEERAQETQYF. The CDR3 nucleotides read TGCGCCAGCAGCGAGGAGCGGGCCCAAGAGACCCAGTACTTC.

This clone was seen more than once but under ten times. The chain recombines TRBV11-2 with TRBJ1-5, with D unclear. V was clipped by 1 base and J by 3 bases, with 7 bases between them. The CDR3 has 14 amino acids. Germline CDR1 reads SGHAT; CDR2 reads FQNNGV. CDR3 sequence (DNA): TGTGCCAGCAGCTTAGGGTCTACCAATCAGCCCCAGCATTTT. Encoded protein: CASSLGSTNQPQHF.

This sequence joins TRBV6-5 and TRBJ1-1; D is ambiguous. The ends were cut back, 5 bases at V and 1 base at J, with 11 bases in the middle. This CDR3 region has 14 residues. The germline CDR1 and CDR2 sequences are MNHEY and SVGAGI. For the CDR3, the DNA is TGTGCCAGCAGTCGGGTGTCCCCGAACACTGAAGCTTTCTTT. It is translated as CASSRVSPNTEAFF.

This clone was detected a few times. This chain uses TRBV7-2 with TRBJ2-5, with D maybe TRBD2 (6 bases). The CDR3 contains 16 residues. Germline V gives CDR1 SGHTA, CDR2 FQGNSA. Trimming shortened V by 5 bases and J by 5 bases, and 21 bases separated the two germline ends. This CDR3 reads CASSAGLAAWGETQYF. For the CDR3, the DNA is TGTGCCAGCAGCGCCGGATTAGCGGCGTGGGGGGAGACCCAGTACTTC.

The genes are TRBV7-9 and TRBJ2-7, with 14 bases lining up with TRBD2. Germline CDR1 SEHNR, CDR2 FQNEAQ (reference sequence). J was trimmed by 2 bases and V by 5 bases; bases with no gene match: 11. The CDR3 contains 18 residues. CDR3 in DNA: TGTGCCAGCAGCGGGGGACTAGCGGGGGTGCATAAAGCCTACGAGCAGTACGTC. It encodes CASSGGLAGVHKAYEQYV.

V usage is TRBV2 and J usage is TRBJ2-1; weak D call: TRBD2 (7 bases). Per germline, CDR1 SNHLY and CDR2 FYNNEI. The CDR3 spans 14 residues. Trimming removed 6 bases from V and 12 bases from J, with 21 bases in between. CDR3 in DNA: TGTGCCAGCAGCAACAAGGGGGGGGCATCTGTGCAGTTCTTC. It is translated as CASSNKGGASVQFF.

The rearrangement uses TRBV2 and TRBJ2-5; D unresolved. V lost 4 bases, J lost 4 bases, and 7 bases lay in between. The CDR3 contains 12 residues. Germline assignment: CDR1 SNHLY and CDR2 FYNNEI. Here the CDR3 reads CASSVRLETQYF. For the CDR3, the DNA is TGTGCCAGCAGTGTCCGTCTAGAGACCCAGTACTTC.

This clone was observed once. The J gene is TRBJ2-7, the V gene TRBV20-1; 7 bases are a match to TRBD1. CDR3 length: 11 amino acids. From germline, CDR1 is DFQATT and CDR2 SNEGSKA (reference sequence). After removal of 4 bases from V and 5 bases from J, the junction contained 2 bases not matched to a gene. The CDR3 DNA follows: TGCAGTGCTAACAGGGGAGACGAGCAGTACGTC. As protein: CSANRGDEQYV.

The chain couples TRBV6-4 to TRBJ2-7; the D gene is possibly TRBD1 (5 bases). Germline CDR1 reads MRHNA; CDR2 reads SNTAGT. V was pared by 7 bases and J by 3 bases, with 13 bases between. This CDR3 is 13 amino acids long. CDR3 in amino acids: CASNSGKVYEQYV. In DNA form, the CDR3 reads TGTGCCAGCAATTCAGGGAAAGTCTACGAGCAGTACGTC.

CDR3 in DNA: TGTGCCAGCAGCTTGGGACAGGGTGAAAAACTGTTTTTT. As protein: CASSLGQGEKLFF. The chain carries TRBV7-9 and TRBJ1-4; 9 bases align to TRBD1. In germline, CDR1 is SEHNR, CDR2 FQNEAQ (reference sequence). The junction had 0 bases not matched to a gene; V was cut back by 3 bases and J by 7 bases. This CDR3 has 13 amino acids.

CDR3 DNA sequence: TGTGCCAGGCGGGACGGACGCAATCAGCCCCAGCATTTT. As protein: CARRDGRNQPQHF. The V gene is TRBV19, the J gene TRBJ1-5; possible D gene TRBD1, 5 bases. The CDR3 loop spans 13 amino acids. CDR1 and CDR2 (germline): LNHDA, SQIVND (reference sequence). With 9 bases removed from V and 2 bases from J, the gap between germline ends came to 11 bases. The full variable domain, rest sourced from reference TRBV19 and TRBJ1-5, is DGGITQSPKYLFRKEGQNVTLSCEQNLNHDAMYWYRQDPGQGLRLIYYSQIVNDFQKGDIAEGYSVSREKKESFPLTVTSAQKNPTAFYLCARRDGRNQPQHFGDGTRLSIL.

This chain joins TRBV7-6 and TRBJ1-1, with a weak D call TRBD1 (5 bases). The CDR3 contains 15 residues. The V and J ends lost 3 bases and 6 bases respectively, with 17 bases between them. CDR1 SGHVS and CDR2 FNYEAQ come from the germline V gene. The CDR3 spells CASSFVAWGVAEAFF. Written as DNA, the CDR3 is TGTGCCAGCAGCTTTGTTGCCTGGGGCGTGGCTGAAGCTTTCTTT. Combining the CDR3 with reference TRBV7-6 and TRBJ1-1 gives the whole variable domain GAGVSQSPRYKVTKRGQDVALRCDPISGHVSLYWYRQALGQGPEFLTYFNYEAQQDKSGLPNDRFSAERPEGSISTLTIQRTEQRDSAMYRCASSFVAWGVAEAFFGQGTRLTVV.

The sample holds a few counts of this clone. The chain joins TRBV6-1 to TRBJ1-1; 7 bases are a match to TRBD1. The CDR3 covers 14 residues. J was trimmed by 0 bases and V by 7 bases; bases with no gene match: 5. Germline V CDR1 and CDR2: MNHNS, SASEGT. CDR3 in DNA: TGTGCCAGCAATCTTGGGACAGTGAACACTGAAGCTTTCTTT. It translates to CASNLGTVNTEAFF.

The CDR3 is CASSRQLNTEAFF. The CDR3 region has the DNA TGTGCCAGTAGCCGACAGTTAAACACTGAAGCTTTCTTT. This chain connects TRBV19 to TRBJ1-1, with TRBD1 as a possible D gene (5 bases). This CDR3 has 13 residues. Trimming shortened V by 6 bases and J by 2 bases, and 10 bases separated the two germline ends. CDR1 LNHDA and CDR2 SQIVND come from the germline V gene (reference sequence).

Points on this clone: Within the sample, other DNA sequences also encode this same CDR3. CDR3 nucleotide sequence: TGTGCTAGTGGGACGCACAGGGCGGCTGGCTACACCTTC. It translates to CASGTHRAAGYTF. This chain connects TRBV12-5 to TRBJ1-2; weak D call: TRBD1 (6 bases). Deletions cut 6 bases from V and 7 bases from J, with 15 bases between. This CDR3 is 13 amino acids long. In germline, CDR1 is LGHNT, CDR2 FRNRAP. The entire variable domain, with the rest obtained from reference TRBV12-5 and TRBJ1-2, is as follows: DARVTQTPRHKVTEMGQEVTMRCQPILGHNTVFWYRQTMMQGLELLAYFRNRAPLDDSGMPKDRFSAEMPDATLATLKIQPSEPRDSAVYFCASGTHRAAGYTFGSGTRLTVV.

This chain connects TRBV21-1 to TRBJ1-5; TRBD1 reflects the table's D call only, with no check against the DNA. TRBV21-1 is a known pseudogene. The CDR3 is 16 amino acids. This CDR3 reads CASSKERDIRSQPQHF. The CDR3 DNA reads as TGTGCCAGCAGCAAAGAACGGGACATAAGGAGTCAGCCCCAGCATTTT.